The 8 T cell receptor beta chains below all came from one sample that was sequenced in a study of identical twins. MiXCR, run by TCRdb on the 5' RACE reads, gives a single entry per CDR3 protein. Here the sample spans 200,000 to 300,000 distinct CDR3 sequences, roughly 7% being singletons. This sample was also put to use in a study of yellow fever vaccine responses in identical twins.

Sequenced material: memory (CD45RO+) T cells sorted from blood. Receptor source: a woman between 18 and 30 years old in good health.

This clonotype was counted ten times or more. The chain carries TRBV10-3 and TRBJ2-5; 7 positions match TRBD1. CDR1 is ENHRY and CDR2 is SYGVKD in the germline V gene. V lost 7 bases to trimming and J lost 3 bases; unmatched junction nucleotides: 5. The CDR3 runs 13 residues. CDR3 sequence (DNA): TGTGCCATCAACCCCGGGACAGAAGAGACCCAGTACTTC. It translates to CAINPGTEETQYF.

This clonotype was counted between two and nine times. The chain employs TRBV21-1 and TRBJ2-7; TRBD1, the table's D call, was not compared with the DNA. TRBV21-1 is a pseudogene segment. This CDR3 has 16 amino acids. CDR3 region: CATKETPGQGAYEQYV. CDR3 nucleotides: TGTGCCACCAAAGAAACTCCGGGACAGGGGGCCTACGAGCAGTACGTC.

This chain links TRBV4-1 with TRBJ1-4; D is uncertain. CDR1 MGHRA and CDR2 YSYEKL come from the germline V gene. CDR3 length: 13 amino acids. V was cut by 3 bases and J by 8 bases, with 10 bases left in between. The CDR3 loop is CASSQAIREKLFF. In DNA, the CDR3 is TGCGCCAGCAGCCAGGCAATACGGGAAAAACTGTTTTTT.

This clonotype was detected many times. The chain combines TRBV4-2 with TRBJ1-2; D not resolved. The CDR3 is 16 residues long. Germline V CDR1 and CDR2: LGHNA, YNFKEQ. V dropped 0 bases and J dropped 5 bases, with 16 bases sitting between them. The CDR3 DNA follows: TGTGCCAGCAGCCAAGATCTCTCCCAGACCCTATATGGCTACACCTTC. It encodes CASSQDLSQTLYGYTF.

V usage is TRBV2 and J usage is TRBJ2-3; 11 bases are shared with TRBD2. The CDR3 is made up of 15 amino acids. V shed 4 bases, J shed 4 bases, and the junction held 4 bases outside the gene matches. CDR1 SNHLY and CDR2 FYNNEI come from the germline V gene. The CDR3 loop reads CASSGKGLAADTQYF. The CDR3 region has the DNA TGTGCCAGCAGTGGGAAGGGACTAGCGGCAGATACGCAGTATTTT.

This clonotype has more than one count but fewer than ten. The V call is TRBV5-1, the J call TRBJ2-3; TRBD1 matches at 7 bases. V was clipped by 1 base and J by 2 bases; unmatched bases: 10. The CDR3 sequence is 17 residues long. CDR1 is SGHRS and CDR2 is YFSETQ in the germline V gene. CDR3: CASSLMRGQSSTDTQYF. The CDR3, as DNA: TGCGCCAGCAGCTTGATGAGGGGGCAAAGTTCCACAGATACGCAGTATTTT.

The chain is built from TRBV9 and TRBJ2-3; 8 bases agree with TRBD2. The CDR3 is 15 residues long. After removal of 0 bases from V and 2 bases from J, the junction contained 2 bases not matched to a gene. Germline V lookup: CDR1 SGDLS, CDR2 YYNGEE. CDR3 DNA: TGTGCCAGCAGCGTAGGCGGGGGGATCACAGATACGCAGTATTTT. This encodes CASSVGGGITDTQYF.

This rearrangement joins TRBV6-1 to TRBJ2-3, with D perhaps TRBD1 (5 bases). In germline, CDR1 is MNHNS, CDR2 SASEGT. Deletions cut 2 bases from V and 3 bases from J, with 6 bases between. The CDR3 totals 13 residues. The CDR3, as DNA: TGTGCCAGCAGTGAACAGGGAACAGATACGCAGTATTTT. As protein: CASSEQGTDTQYF.